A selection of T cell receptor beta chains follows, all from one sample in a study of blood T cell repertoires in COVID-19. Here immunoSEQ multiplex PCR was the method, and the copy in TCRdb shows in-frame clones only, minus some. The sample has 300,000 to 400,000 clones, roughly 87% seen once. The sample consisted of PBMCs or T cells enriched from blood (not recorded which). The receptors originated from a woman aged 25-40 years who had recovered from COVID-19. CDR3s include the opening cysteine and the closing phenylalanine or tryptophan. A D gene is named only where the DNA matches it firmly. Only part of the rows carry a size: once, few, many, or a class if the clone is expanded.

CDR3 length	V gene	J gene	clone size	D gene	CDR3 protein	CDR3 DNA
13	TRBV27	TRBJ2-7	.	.	CATPRTPRYEQYF	TGTGCCACCCCCCGGACACCGCGCTACGAGCAGTACTTC
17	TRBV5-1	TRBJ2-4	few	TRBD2	CASSSTSGGATKNIQYF	TGCGCCAGCAGCTCAACTAGCGGGGGGGCCACCAAAAACATTCAGTACTTC
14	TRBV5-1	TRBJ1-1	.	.	CASREGLGRTEAFF	TGCGCCAGCAGGGAGGGGCTCGGGAGAACTGAAGCTTTCTTT
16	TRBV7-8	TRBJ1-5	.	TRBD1	CASSRDRGVGNQPQHF	TGTGCCAGCAGTCGTGACAGGGGGGTTGGCAATCAGCCCCAGCATTTT
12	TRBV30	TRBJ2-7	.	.	CAWSVGVYEQYF	TGTGCCTGGAGTGTAGGGGTCTACGAGCAGTACTTC
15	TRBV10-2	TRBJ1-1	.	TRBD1	CASSYPGQGNTEAFF	TGCGCCAGCAGTTACCCGGGACAGGGGAACACTGAAGCTTTCTTT
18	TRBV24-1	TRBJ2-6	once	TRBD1	CATIKTGTGSSGANVLTF	TGTGCCACCATCAAGACCGGGACAGGATCTTCTGGGGCCAACGTCCTGACTTTC
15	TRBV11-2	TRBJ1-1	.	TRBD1	CASSAQDRANTEAFF	TGTGCCAGCAGCGCCCAGGACAGGGCGAACACTGAAGCTTTCTTT
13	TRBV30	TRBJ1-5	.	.	CAWTGGLHQPQHF	TGTGCCTGGACCGGAGGGTTACATCAGCCCCAGCATTTT
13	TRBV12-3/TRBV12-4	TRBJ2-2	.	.	CASRLPNTGELFF	TGTGCCAGCAGACTTCCAAACACCGGGGAGCTGTTTTTT
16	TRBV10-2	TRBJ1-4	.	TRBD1	CASSPRPGTGVGELFF	TGCGCCAGCAGTCCCCGCCCCGGGACAGGGGTTGGAGAACTGTTTTTT
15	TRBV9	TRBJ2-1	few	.	CASSVGGTSYNEQFF	TGTGCCAGCAGCGTAGGCGGGACTTCCTACAATGAGCAGTTCTTC
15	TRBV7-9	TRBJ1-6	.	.	CASSLLPGLNSPLHF	TGTGCCAGCAGCTTACTTCCGGGACTTAATTCACCCCTCCACTTT
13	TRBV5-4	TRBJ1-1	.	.	CASSWGQGNEAFF	TGTGCCAGCAGCTGGGGGCAGGGTAATGAAGCTTTCTTT
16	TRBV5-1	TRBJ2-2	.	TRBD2	CASSTTSGGAIGELFF	TGCGCCAGCAGCACCACTAGCGGGGGGGCGATCGGGGAGCTGTTTTTT
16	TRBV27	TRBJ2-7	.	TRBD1	CASSSAGTGGIYEQYF	TGTGCCAGCAGTTCCGCCGGGACAGGGGGCATCTACGAGCAGTACTTC
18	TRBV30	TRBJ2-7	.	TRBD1	CAWRDPGQGAPGMGEQYF	TGTGCCTGGAGGGATCCGGGACAGGGGGCACCAGGGATGGGGGAGCAGTACTTC
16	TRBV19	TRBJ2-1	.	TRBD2	CASSIMGLAGRNEQFF	TGTGCCAGTAGTATCATGGGACTAGCGGGGAGAAATGAGCAGTTCTTC
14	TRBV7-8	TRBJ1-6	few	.	CASSRPGSGSPLHF	TGTGCCAGCAGCCGCCCTGGCAGCGGCTCACCCCTCCACTTT
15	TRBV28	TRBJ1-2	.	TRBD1	CASSSGGSTNYGYTF	TGTGCCAGCAGTTCAGGGGGTAGTACTAACTATGGCTACACCTTC
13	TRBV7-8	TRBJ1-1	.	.	CASSYHTGTEAFF	TGTGCCAGCAGCTACCACACAGGGACTGAAGCTTTCTTT
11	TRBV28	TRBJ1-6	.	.	CASTRGRGLHF	TGTGCCAGCACCAGGGGCAGGGGTCTCCACTTT
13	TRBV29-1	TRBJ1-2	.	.	CSVEGTSDYGYTF	TGCAGCGTGGAAGGGACTTCAGACTATGGCTACACCTTC
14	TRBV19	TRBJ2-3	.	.	CASSIPPSTDTQYF	TGTGCCAGTAGTATCCCCCCAAGCACAGATACGCAGTATTTT
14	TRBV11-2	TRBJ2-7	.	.	CASSLTQVSYEQYF	TGTGCCAGCAGCTTGACACAGGTATCCTACGAGCAGTACTTC
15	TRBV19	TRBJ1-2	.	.	CASSIWGREADGYTF	TGTGCCAGTAGTATATGGGGCAGGGAAGCTGATGGCTACACCTTC
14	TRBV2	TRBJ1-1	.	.	CASSLQGMNTEAFF	TGTGCCAGCAGCTTACAGGGTATGAACACTGAAGCTTTCTTT
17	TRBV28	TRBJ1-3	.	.	CASGRGLGGKGGNTIYF	TGTGCCAGCGGTCGGGGACTCGGGGGAAAGGGAGGAAACACCATATATTTT
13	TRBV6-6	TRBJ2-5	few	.	CASRPLDKETQYF	TGTGCCAGCAGGCCGTTGGACAAAGAGACCCAGTACTTC
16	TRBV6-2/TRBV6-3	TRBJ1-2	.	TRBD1	CASSYSWGQENYGYTF	TGTGCCAGCAGTTACTCTTGGGGACAGGAGAACTATGGCTACACCTTC
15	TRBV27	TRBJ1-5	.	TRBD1	CASSPRPTGYQPQHF	TGTGCCAGCAGCCCACGCCCGACAGGGTACCAGCCCCAGCATTTT
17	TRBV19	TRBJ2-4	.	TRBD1	CASSTGTGAGAKNIQYF	TGTGCCAGTAGTACCGGGACAGGGGCCGGAGCCAAAAACATTCAGTACTTC
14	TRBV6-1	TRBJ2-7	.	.	CASSEAAGLYEQYF	TGTGCCAGCAGTGAAGCGGCAGGGTTGTACGAGCAGTACTTC
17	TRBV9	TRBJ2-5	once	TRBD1	CASSAHGPGQMQETQYF	TGTGCCAGCAGCGCCCACGGCCCGGGACAGATGCAAGAGACCCAGTACTTC
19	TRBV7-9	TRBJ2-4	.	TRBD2	CASSPMTSGGPLAKNIQYF	TGTGCCAGCAGCCCCATGACTAGCGGGGGCCCCCTTGCCAAAAACATTCAGTACTTC
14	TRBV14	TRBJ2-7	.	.	CASSQDSFSYEQYF	TGTGCCAGCAGCCAGGACAGTTTCTCCTACGAGCAGTACTTC
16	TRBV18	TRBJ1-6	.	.	CASSPMGQLNNSPLHF	TGTGCCAGCTCACCAATGGGCCAGCTAAATAATTCACCCCTCCACTTT
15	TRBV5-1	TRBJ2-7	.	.	CASSREGQTSYEQYF	TGCGCCAGCAGCCGGGAGGGACAGACCTCCTACGAGCAGTACTTC
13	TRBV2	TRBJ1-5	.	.	CASRRDSNQPQHF	TGTGCCAGCAGGAGAGATAGCAATCAGCCCCAGCATTTT
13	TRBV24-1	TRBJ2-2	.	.	CATSQGNTGELFF	TGTGCCACTAGTCAGGGGAACACCGGGGAGCTGTTTTTT
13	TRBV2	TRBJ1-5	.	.	CASSDSVDQPQHF	TGTGCCAGCAGTGATAGCGTCGATCAGCCCCAGCATTTT
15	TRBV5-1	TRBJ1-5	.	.	CASSPTTGSNQPQHF	TGCGCCAGCAGCCCGACGACAGGAAGCAATCAGCCCCAGCATTTT
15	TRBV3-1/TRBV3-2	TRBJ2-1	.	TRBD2	CASSQEASGGVEQFF	TGTGCCAGCAGCCAAGAGGCTAGCGGGGGGGTTGAGCAGTTCTTC
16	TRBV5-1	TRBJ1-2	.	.	CASSLAGVGRNYGYTF	TGCGCCAGCAGCTTGGCCGGGGTGGGCAGGAACTATGGCTACACCTTC
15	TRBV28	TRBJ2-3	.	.	CASSLGQTSTDTQYF	TGTGCCAGCAGTTTGGGGCAGACTTCCACAGATACGCAGTATTTT
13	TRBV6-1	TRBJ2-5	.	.	CASSELTATTQYF	TGTGCCAGCAGTGAATTGACTGCTACGACCCAGTACTTC